A single sample gave rise to the 7 T cell receptor beta chains below, sequenced in a study of blood T cells in healthy people across ages. Alongside a J-beta primer mix, a sample-barcoded 5' primer served in a second PCR lasting about 6 to 11 cycles. TCRdb itself ran the 5' RACE reads through MiXCR, one entry per CDR3 protein. The table has about a million distinct CDR3 sequences, 51% seen once. Material: blood. These receptors were taken from a woman in her fifties or sixties in good health.

This chain uses TRBV12-3 or TRBV12-4 with TRBJ2-4, with TRBD1 identical over 8 bases. The J call is uncertain, as TRBJ2-7 better fits the DNA end. This CDR3 is built from 15 residues. The chain's CDR3 is CASTRGTGQVYEQYF. As DNA, the CDR3 is TGTGCCAGCACCCGAGGGACGGGACAGGTCTACGAGCAGTACTTC.

The chain has TRBV29-1 and TRBJ2-1, with D hard to call. The DNA end is more similar to TRBJ2-7, so the J call may be wrong. CDR1 and CDR2 from the germline V gene are SQVTM and ANQGSEA. The CDR3 has 14 amino acids. This chain's CDR3 is CSGRGVASYNEQYF. In DNA, the CDR3 is TGCAGCGGGCGAGGAGTTGCCTCCTACAATGAGCAGTACTTC.

This sequence joins TRBV4-3 and TRBJ2-4; 13 nucleotides agree with TRBD2. The CDR3 is 17 residues long. In germline, CDR1 is LGHNA, CDR2 YSLEER. With V trimmed by 0 bases and J by 3 bases, 2 bases remained unmatched. The DNA for the CDR3 is TGCGCCAGCAGCCAAGAGACTAGCGGGAGGATCAAAAACATTCAGTACTTC. Translating it yields CASSQETSGRIKNIQYF.

This clonotype was detected a few times. The V call is TRBV7-3, the J call TRBJ2-1; 12 nucleotides agree with TRBD2. Germline V lookup: CDR1 SGHTA, CDR2 FQGTGA. This CDR3 spans 17 amino acids. Trimming removed 4 bases from V and 0 bases from J; junction bases left unmatched: 4. CDR3 region: CASSSPTSGSSYNEQFF. The CDR3 bases are TGTGCCAGCAGCTCCCCGACTAGCGGGAGCTCCTACAATGAGCAGTTCTTC.

The chain couples TRBV9 to TRBJ1-1, with no clear D. This CDR3 has 13 residues. V shed 0 bases and J shed 4 bases, with 7 bases lying between them. CDR1 and CDR2 (germline): SGDLS, YYNGEE. The CDR3 DNA follows: TGTGCCAGCAGCGTAGCAGTCCGCACTGAAGCTTTCTTT. This codes for CASSVAVRTEAFF.

This clonotype is a singleton in its sample. The chain has TRBV27 and TRBJ2-1; D might be TRBD1 (6 bases). Germline CDR1 is MNHEY and CDR2 is SMNVEV (reference sequence). This CDR3 has 15 residues. V gave up 6 bases and J gave up 6 bases, with 18 bases separating them. The CDR3 loop reads CASSSPRGASNEQFF. CDR3 nucleotides: TGTGCCAGCAGCTCCCCCAGGGGAGCTAGCAATGAGCAGTTCTTC.

This clonotype has only a few counts. The genes are TRBV2 and TRBJ1-6; D unresolved. The CDR3 totals 15 residues. Germline CDR1 reads SNHLY; CDR2 reads FYNNEI. V was shortened by 2 bases and J by 6 bases, with 11 bases between the two germline ends. CDR3 nucleotides: TGTGCCAGCAGTGAAAACTACGCCTTTAATTCACCCCTCCACTTT. Its translation: CASSENYAFNSPLHF. Full variable domain (rest looked up from reference TRBV2 and TRBJ1-6): EPEVTQTPSHQVTQMGQEVILRCVPISNHLYFYWYRQILGQKVEFLVSFYNNEISEKSEIFDDQFSVERPDGSNFTLKIRSTKLEDSAMYFCASSENYAFNSPLHFGNGTRLTVT.